This T cell receptor (beta chain) was profiled in a study of beta chain features in type 1 diabetes. General study points: In every one of the four CD4+ subsets, TCRB CDR3s were moderately but significantly shorter in Type 1 diabetes patients.

This clone was picked up a small number of times. The antigen is unknown. Sorted cells reached over 95% purity in every population. TCRB transcripts that were expressed got sequenced, as all of the isolated RNA had been reverse transcribed. Profiled with immunoSEQ multiplex PCR; TCRdb holds only in-frame clones, not every one. The sample yields a few hundred thousand clones, roughly 12% seen once. This CDR3 is built from 11 residues. V lost 6 bases and J 10 bases, leaving 15 bases between the germline ends. Germline V gene sequence: CDR1 SQVTM, CDR2 ANQGSEA. The TCR was taken from a woman under 30 with type 1 diabetes. Material for sequencing was naive CD4+ T cells from blood. The rearrangement uses TRBV29-1 and TRBJ1-1; weak D call: TRBD1 (6 bases). The CDR3 spells CSVDVQGRAFF. The CDR3 coding sequence is TGCAGCGTGGATGTACAGGGTCGAGCTTTCTTT.